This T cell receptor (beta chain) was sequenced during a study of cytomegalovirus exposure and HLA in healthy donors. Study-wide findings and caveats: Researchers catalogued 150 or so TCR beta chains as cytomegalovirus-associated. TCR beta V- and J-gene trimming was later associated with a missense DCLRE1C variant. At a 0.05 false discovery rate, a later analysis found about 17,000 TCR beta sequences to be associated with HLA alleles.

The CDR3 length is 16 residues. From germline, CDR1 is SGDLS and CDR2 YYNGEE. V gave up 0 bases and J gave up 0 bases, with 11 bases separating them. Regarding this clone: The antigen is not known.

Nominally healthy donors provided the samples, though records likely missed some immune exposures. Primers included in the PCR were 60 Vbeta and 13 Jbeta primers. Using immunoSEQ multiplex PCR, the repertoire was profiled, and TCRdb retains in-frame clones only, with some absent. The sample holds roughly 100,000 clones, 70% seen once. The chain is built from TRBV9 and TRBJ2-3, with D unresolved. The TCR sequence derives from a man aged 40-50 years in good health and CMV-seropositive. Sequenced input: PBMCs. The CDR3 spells CASSVASISSTDTQYF. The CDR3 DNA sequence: TGTGCCAGCAGCGTAGCGTCTATATCTAGCACAGATACGCAGTATTTT. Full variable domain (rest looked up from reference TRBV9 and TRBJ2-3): DSGVTQTPKHLITATGQRVTLRCSPRSGDLSVYWYQQSLDQGLQFLIQYYNGEERAKGNILERFSAQQFPDLHSELNLSSLELGDSALYFCASSVASISSTDTQYFGPGTRLTVL.